This is a list of T cell receptor beta chains from one sample in a study of cytotoxic CD8 clonotypes in ibrutinib-treated CLL. Only in-frame clones appear in the TCRdb table, and some are missing; sequencing was by immunoSEQ multiplex PCR. Of about 310,000 clones listed, roughly 79% are singletons. The source material was PBMCs, sampled before ibrutinib treatment. All receptors come from a human donor with chronic lymphocytic leukemia. The CDR3 runs from the conserved cysteine through the conserved F or W. A D gene is named only where the DNA matches it firmly. Only some rows state a clone size, as once, few, many or a class for expanded clones.

J gene	V gene	D gene	clone size	CDR3 DNA	CDR3 protein
TRBJ1-1	TRBV28	TRBD1	-	TGTGCCAGCAGGGAGACAGGGGAGAACACTGAAGCTTTCTTT	CASRETGENTEAFF
TRBJ1-2	TRBV6-1	-	-	TGTGCCAGCAGGGGCACCGGGACATCCTACTATGGCTACACCTTC	CASRGTGTSYYGYTF
TRBJ2-3	TRBV7-2	TRBD1	-	TGTGCCAGCAGCAGTCCAGGGGGCGCTTATCCGGCAGATACGCAGTATTTT	CASSSPGGAYPADTQYF
TRBJ2-5	TRBV5-1	-	-	TGCGCCAGCAGCCCAGGACAGAGCCAAGAGACCCAGTACTTC	CASSPGQSQETQYF
TRBJ2-1	TRBV5-8	TRBD1	-	TGTGCCAGCAGCTGGGAGTGGGCAGGGGGTCTCTACAATGAGCAGTTCTTC	CASSWEWAGGLYNEQFF
TRBJ2-5	TRBV2	-	-	TGTGCCAGCAAGACAGGCCAAGAGACCCAGTACTTC	CASKTGQETQYF
TRBJ1-5	TRBV30	-	-	TGTGCCTGGAGTGTGCAGGGGCGTCAGCCCCAGCATTTT	CAWSVQGRQPQHF
TRBJ2-2	TRBV5-6	-	-	TGTGCCAGCAGCTTGTTCGGGGAGCTGTTTTTT	CASSLFGELFF
TRBJ1-3	TRBV10-3	-	-	TGTGCCATCAGTGAGTCGAAATCTTCATTTACCTTAAACACCATATATTTT	CAISESKSSFTLNTIYF
TRBJ1-1	TRBV28	-	-	TGTGCCAGCATCGGCATAGGGTTGGCTTTCTTT	CASIGIGLAFF
TRBJ1-1	TRBV5-1	-	-	TGCGCCAGCAGCTTGGGGGTGGGTTACACTGAAGCTTTCTTT	CASSLGVGYTEAFF
TRBJ1-5	TRBV19	-	-	TGTGCCAGTACCCCCTTAAAAGGGGATCGTCAGCCCCAGCATTTT	CASTPLKGDRQPQHF
TRBJ1-2	TRBV29-1	-	-	TGCAGCGTTTCGGCCTCCTATGGCTACACCTTC	CSVSASYGYTF
TRBJ2-1	TRBV6-5	-	-	TGTGCCAGCAGTTACGTTCCGGGTGAGCAGTTCTTC	CASSYVPGEQFF
TRBJ1-5	TRBV6-6	-	-	TGTGCCAGCAGTTACAGACTCAATCAGCCCCAGCATTTT	CASSYRLNQPQHF
TRBJ2-7	TRBV11-2	TRBD2	few	TGTGCCAGCAGCACGACTAGCGTCTACGAGCAGTACTTC	CASSTTSVYEQYF
TRBJ1-5	TRBV15	-	once	TGTGCCACCAGCAGAGATTCTGGTAGCAATCAGCCCCAGCATTTT	CATSRDSGSNQPQHF
TRBJ2-7	TRBV5-4	-	-	TGTGCCAGCAGCTTGGGACGACACGTTGGGGACTACGAGCAGTACTTC	CASSLGRHVGDYEQYF
TRBJ2-1	TRBV10-3	TRBD2	-	TGTGCCATCTTAACTAGCGGGAACGATGAGCAGTTCTTC	CAILTSGNDEQFF
TRBJ1-3	TRBV6-5	-	-	TGTGCCAGCAGTCGCGGACAGCGAATGGGAAACACCATATATTTT	CASSRGQRMGNTIYF
TRBJ2-1	TRBV2	-	-	TGTGCCAGCAGCTTCAAGGAGGGGCAGTTCTTC	CASSFKEGQFF
TRBJ2-1	TRBV7-2	TRBD2	-	TGTGCCAGCAGCCGACTAGCGGACTCCTACAATGAGCAGTTCTTC	CASSRLADSYNEQFF
TRBJ2-4	TRBV30	-	-	TGTGCCTGGAGTGTACTGGACAGCGCTGCTATTCAGTACTTC	CAWSVLDSAAIQYF
TRBJ2-2	TRBV10-3	-	-	TGTGCCATCAGTGCTCAGGGGAGCACCGGGGAGCTGTTTTTT	CAISAQGSTGELFF
TRBJ2-7	TRBV29-1	TRBD1	-	TGCAGCGTTGAAACCGGGACAGGGAACTCCTACGAGCAGTACTTC	CSVETGTGNSYEQYF
TRBJ2-7	TRBV5-1	-	-	TGCGCCAGCAGGTGGGCTCCGTCCTCCTACGAGCAGTACTTC	CASRWAPSSYEQYF
TRBJ2-3	TRBV27	-	-	TGTGCCAGCAGTTTATCATCGGGACTCACCACAGATACGCAGTATTTT	CASSLSSGLTTDTQYF
TRBJ1-1	TRBV21-1	-	few	TGTGCCAGCAGTATGCATACTGGGACTGAAGCTTTCTTT	CASSMHTGTEAFF
TRBJ2-7	TRBV11-3	-	-	TGTGCCAGCAGCTTAGATGACAGAAATTCGGGCGAGCAGTACTTC	CASSLDDRNSGEQYF
TRBJ2-5	TRBV7-8	TRBD2	-	TGTGCCAGCAGCTTAAAGTTGCTAGCGGAAGAGACCCAGTACTTC	CASSLKLLAEETQYF
TRBJ1-2	TRBV7-6	TRBD1	-	TGTGCCAGCAGCCCCCATCAGGGGGCCAACTATGGCTACACCTTC	CASSPHQGANYGYTF
TRBJ1-5	TRBV5-1	TRBD1	few	TGCGCCAGCAGATTGGACAGGACCGATCAGCCCCAGCATTTT	CASRLDRTDQPQHF
TRBJ1-3	TRBV5-4	-	-	TGTGCCAGCAGCTTGGACCGGCTGTCGGGAAACACCATATATTTT	CASSLDRLSGNTIYF
TRBJ2-1	TRBV28	TRBD1	-	TGTGCCAGCAGTTTATACTGGGACAGGATTCATGAGCAGTTCTTC	CASSLYWDRIHEQFF
TRBJ2-7	TRBV6-1	-	once	TGTGCCAGCAGTGTGGACGCGGGGAGTTCCTACGAGCAGTACTTC	CASSVDAGSSYEQYF
TRBJ2-1	TRBV5-4	TRBD2	-	TGTGCCAGCAGCTCTCCGGGGGGGAGACGGGGCGATGAGCAGTTCTTC	CASSSPGGRRGDEQFF
TRBJ1-4	TRBV29-1	TRBD1	few	TGCAGCGTTGGGATGACAGGGCATGAAAAACTGTTTTTT	CSVGMTGHEKLFF
TRBJ1-5	TRBV5-1	-	few	TGCGCCAGCAGCCGGGAGGGCGGCAATCAGCCCCAGCATTTT	CASSREGGNQPQHF
TRBJ1-2	TRBV7-9	-	-	TGTGCCAGCAGCTCCATGATCGGGACCGTCTCGGGTGGCTACACCTTC	CASSSMIGTVSGGYTF
TRBJ2-7	TRBV6-5	TRBD2	-	TGTGCCAGCAGTTTCGGACTAGCGGGATACGGGGAGCAGTACTTC	CASSFGLAGYGEQYF
TRBJ2-2	TRBV7-9	-	-	TGTGCCAGCAGCCCGTGGTTGGGGGGTCCGGTTCCTCCCAGTCTGTTTTTT	CASSPWLGGPVPPSLFF
TRBJ2-1	TRBV18	-	few	TGTGCCAGCTCACTGCCGGCAGGCCTAGCCTACAATGAGCAGTTCTTC	CASSLPAGLAYNEQFF
TRBJ1-5	TRBV18	-	-	TGTGCCAGCTCCCAGAGATTAAGCAATCAGCCCCAGCATTTT	CASSQRLSNQPQHF
TRBJ2-1	TRBV7-9	-	-	TGTGCCAGCAGCGAGGGTAGATTACACCACTCCTCCTACAATGAGCAGTTCTTC	CASSEGRLHHSSYNEQFF
TRBJ2-5	TRBV5-1	-	-	TGCGCCAGCAGCTTTTTTAGCTCTCAAGAGACCCAGTACTTC	CASSFFSSQETQYF